This TCR beta chain was found in a study of T cell repertoires in cytomegalovirus infection. Overall study findings and caveats: Identification of carriers of CMV plus the relevant HLA was performed using cumulative public TCR beta family frequency. Ex vivo responses were dominated by HLA-C-restricted CMV-specific TCR beta clonotypes.

A word on this clonotype: Its antigen is still unknown.

V lost 6 bases to trimming and J lost 8 bases, with 20 bases between them. This CDR3 comprises 15 residues. Germline-derived CDR1 and CDR2 are SGHAT and FQNNGV. Each CDR3 protein is one row after TCRdb ran MiXCR on the reads. Of approximately 730,000 distinct CDR3 sequences in the sample, roughly 28% were seen once. Sequencing used cultured CD8+ T cells from PBMCs, obtained from culture after CMV antigen stimulation. This sequence was found in a human donor in good health (CMV status not recorded). Some clones in this sample may be carry-over from other donors' samples. J is TRBJ2-1 and V is TRBV11-2; D uncertain. CDR3 amino acids: CASSLSVPVVDEQFF. CDR3 sequence (DNA): TGTGCCAGCAGTCTCTCTGTCCCAGTTGTGGATGAGCAGTTCTTC.